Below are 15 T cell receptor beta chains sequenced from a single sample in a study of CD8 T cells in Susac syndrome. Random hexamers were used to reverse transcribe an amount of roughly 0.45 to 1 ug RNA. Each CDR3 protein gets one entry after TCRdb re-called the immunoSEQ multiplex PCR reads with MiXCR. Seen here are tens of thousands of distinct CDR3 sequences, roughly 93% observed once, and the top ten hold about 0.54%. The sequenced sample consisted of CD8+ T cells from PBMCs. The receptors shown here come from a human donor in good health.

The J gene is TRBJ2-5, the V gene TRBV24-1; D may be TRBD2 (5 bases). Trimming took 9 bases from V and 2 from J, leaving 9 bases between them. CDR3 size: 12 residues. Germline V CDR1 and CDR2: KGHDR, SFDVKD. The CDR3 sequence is CATQEDQETQYF. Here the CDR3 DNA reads TGTGCCACCCAGGAGGATCAAGAGACCCAGTACTTC.

The CDR3 protein is CASSPLTGLHSNQPQHF. The CDR3 DNA sequence: TGTGCCAGCAGTCCTCTGACAGGGCTACATAGCAATCAGCCCCAGCATTTT. The gene calls are TRBV27 and TRBJ1-5; 7 positions agree with TRBD1. The CDR3 length is 17 residues. With 5 bases clipped from V and 0 bases from J, the junction kept 10 bases outside the gene matches. Germline CDR1 reads MNHEY; CDR2 reads SMNVEV (reference sequence).

The CDR3 reads CASSSLESGMNQPQHF. The CDR3 coding sequence is TGTGCCAGCAGTTCCCTCGAGTCAGGGATGAATCAGCCCCAGCATTTT. V usage is TRBV27 and J usage is TRBJ1-5; possibly TRBD1 for D (5 bases). Trimming stripped 4 bases from V and 4 bases from J, with 17 bases between. CDR3 length: 16 residues. Germline CDR1 reads MNHEY; CDR2 reads SMNVEV (reference sequence).

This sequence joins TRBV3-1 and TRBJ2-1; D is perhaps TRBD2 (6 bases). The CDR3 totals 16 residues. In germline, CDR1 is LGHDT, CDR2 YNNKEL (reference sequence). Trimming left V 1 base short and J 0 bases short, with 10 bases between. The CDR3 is CASSQVEAGSYNEQFF. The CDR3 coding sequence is TGTGCCAGCAGCCAAGTGGAAGCGGGCTCCTACAATGAGCAGTTCTTC.

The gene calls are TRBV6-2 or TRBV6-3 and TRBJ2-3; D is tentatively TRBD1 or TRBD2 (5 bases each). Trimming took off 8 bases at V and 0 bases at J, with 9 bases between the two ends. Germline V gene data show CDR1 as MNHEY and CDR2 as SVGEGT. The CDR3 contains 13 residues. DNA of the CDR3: TGTGCCAGCGGGGACCGCAGCACAGATACGCAGTATTTT. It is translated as CASGDRSTDTQYF.

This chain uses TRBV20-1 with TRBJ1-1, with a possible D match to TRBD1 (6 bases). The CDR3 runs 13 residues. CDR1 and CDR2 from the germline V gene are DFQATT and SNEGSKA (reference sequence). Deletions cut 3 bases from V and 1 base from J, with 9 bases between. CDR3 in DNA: TGCAGTGCTAGGCGGACAGCGAACACTGAAGCTTTCTTT. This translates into CSARRTANTEAFF.

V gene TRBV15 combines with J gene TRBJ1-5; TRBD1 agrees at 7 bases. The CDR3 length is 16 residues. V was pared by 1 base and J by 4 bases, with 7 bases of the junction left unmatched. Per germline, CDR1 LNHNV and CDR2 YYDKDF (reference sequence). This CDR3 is CATSRVGRGSNQPQHF. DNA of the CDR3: TGTGCCACCAGCAGAGTGGGCAGGGGGTCAAATCAGCCCCAGCATTTT.

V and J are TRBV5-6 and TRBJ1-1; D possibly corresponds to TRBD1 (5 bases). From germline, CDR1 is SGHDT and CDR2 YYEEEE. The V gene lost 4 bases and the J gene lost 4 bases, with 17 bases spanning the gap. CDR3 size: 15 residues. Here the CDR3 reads CASSVELGGGTEAFF. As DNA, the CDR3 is TGTGCCAGCAGCGTCGAACTGGGGGGGGGCACTGAAGCTTTCTTT.

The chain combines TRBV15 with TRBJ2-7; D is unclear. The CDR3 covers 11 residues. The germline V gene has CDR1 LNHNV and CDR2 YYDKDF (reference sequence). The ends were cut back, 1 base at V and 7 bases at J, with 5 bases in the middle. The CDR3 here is CATSRVGEQYF. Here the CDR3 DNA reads TGTGCCACCAGCAGAGTCGGGGAGCAGTACTTC.

The CDR3 loop is CASSLILSSGSYNEQFF. CDR3 DNA: TGTGCCAGCAGCTTGATTCTGTCTAGCGGGTCCTACAATGAGCAGTTCTTC. This chain links TRBV5-6 with TRBJ2-1; 8 bases agree with TRBD2. The CDR3 consists of 17 residues. Germline V gene lookup returns CDR1 SGHDT and CDR2 YYEEEE. V was pared by 1 base and J by 1 base, with 7 bases of the junction left unmatched.

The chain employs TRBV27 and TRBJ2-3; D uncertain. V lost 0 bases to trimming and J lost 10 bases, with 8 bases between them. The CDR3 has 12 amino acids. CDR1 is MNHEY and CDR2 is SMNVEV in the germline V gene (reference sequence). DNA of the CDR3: TGTGCCAGCAGTTTATCGTCGGGTGCGCAGTATTTT. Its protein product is CASSLSSGAQYF.

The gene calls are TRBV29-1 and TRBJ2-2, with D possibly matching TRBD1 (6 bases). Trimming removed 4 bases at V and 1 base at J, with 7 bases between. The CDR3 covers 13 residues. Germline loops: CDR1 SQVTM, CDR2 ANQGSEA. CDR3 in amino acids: CSVVGQNTGELFF. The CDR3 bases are TGCAGCGTTGTGGGACAGAACACCGGGGAGCTGTTTTTT.

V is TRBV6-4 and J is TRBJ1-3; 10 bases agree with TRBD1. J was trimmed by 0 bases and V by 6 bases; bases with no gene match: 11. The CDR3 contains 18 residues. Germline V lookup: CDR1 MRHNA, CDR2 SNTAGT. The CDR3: CASSLPGQGLFSGNTIYF. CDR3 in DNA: TGTGCCAGCAGCCTACCGGGACAGGGGCTCTTCTCTGGAAACACCATATATTTT.

The CDR3 sequence is CSVVGTGVTGELFF. In DNA form, the CDR3 reads TGCAGCGTTGTCGGGACAGGGGTCACCGGGGAGCTGTTTTTT. The chain uses TRBV29-1 and TRBJ2-2; the match to TRBD1 covers 10 bases. V shed 4 bases and J 4 bases; nucleotides not matched to a gene: 3. The CDR3 loop spans 14 amino acids. In germline, CDR1 is SQVTM, CDR2 ANQGSEA.

The CDR3, as DNA: TGCGCCAGCAGCCAAGCGGCGACGGGAGGTTTCCAAGAGACCCAGTACTTC. Translation gives CASSQAATGGFQETQYF. This chain links TRBV4-1 with TRBJ2-5; TRBD2 agrees at 7 bases. The J segment lost 1 base and the V segment lost 1 base, leaving 9 bases of the junction unmatched. The V gene's germline CDR1 is MGHRA and CDR2 YSYEKL. The CDR3 has 17 residues.